This T cell receptor (beta chain) was observed in a study of T cell responses to AZD1222 COVID-19 vaccine (dated by TCRdb to the early 2020s). At the level of the whole study: AZD1222 recipients whose second dose came at about 4 weeks and those whose second dose came at about 12 weeks were combined into one group, since spike-specific TCR depth and breadth did not differ between the two schedules. A total of just over 230 trial participants underwent TCR sequencing, of whom about 210 had received two doses of AZD1222 and 26 had received two doses of the MenACWY control vaccine. Trial participants were enrolled into age subgroups of 18-55, 56-69 and 70-plus years, which contained roughly 150, 30 and 60 TCR-sequenced participants, respectively.

From the germline V gene, CDR1 is SGHDN and CDR2 is FVKESK. The junction shows trimming of 4 bases on V and 3 bases on J, plus 12 bases between the germline ends. The CDR3 runs 14 residues from the cysteine to the phenylalanine. CDR3 DNA is the only sequence kept; it has 42 bases, read in frame from the first base. In the paper's terms, the time point label means: baseline before first vaccination. Samples from vaccinated people were obtained from the UK trials COV001 and COV002, which included a single-blind randomized controlled phase 2/3 trial of AZD1222 (ChAdOx1 nCoV-19) in healthy adults. For TCRbeta chain sequencing, PBMC samples from trial participants were taken at day 0 and at day 28 after the second dose. The CDR3 regions of human TCRbeta chains were analyzed by immunosequencing. As for the original processing: Repertoire TCRs were matched against a reference library of SARS-CoV-2-specific TCRs generated with the MIRA antigen-specificity platform. Breadth was defined as the fraction of unique TCRs that were SARS-CoV-2-associated. Depth was defined as the fraction of total T cells that were SARS-CoV-2-associated. Each spike-specific TCR was assigned to its reactive spike region and to a CD4 or CD8 class using the MIRA data. Log10-transformed breadth and depth values were compared by one-way ANOVA with Sidak's multiple comparisons tests. TCRdb re-hosts the immuneACCESS table, in-frame sequences only. Its copies lack some clones; in the studies checked, an unresolved V gene accounts for under half of them, and the cause for the rest is not known. V and J calls and clone size are those listed in that table; D and trimming were worked out from the DNA. For this sample the table gives some 130,000 clones, of which roughly 90% were detected only once. Roughly 2% of the sample is held by the ten biggest clonotypes.

The paper as a whole reports these results and caveats: Participants were mostly white British and included more females than males, and it was suggested by the authors that clonal diversity may have been underestimated. Nearly half of unique spike-specific TCRs reportedly recognized epitopes outside regions mutated in the B.1.351 and B.1.1.7 variants. Because no samples from the day 14 peak response were available, repertoires could be characterized only after the peak T cell response. Conclusions about previously exposed vaccinees are limited because only a handful of AZD1222 recipients were SARS-CoV-2 seropositive at baseline. After two AZD1222 doses, spike-specific TCR breadth and depth were significantly higher than at day 0 and than in MenACWY recipients. The 56-69-year group was small, and its depth increase did not reach significance, likely because of low power. Vaccine-associated CD4 TCRs spanned the whole spike protein, with dominant responses in regions 160-218 and 743-854.

As for this clone: It lacks a known antigen. Within one base of it there is no much larger clone, and no base qualities were kept.

The chain is assembled from TRBV14 and TRBJ1-2; TRBD1 is a possible D gene, resting on 5 matching bases. The sequencing used peripheral blood, collected on day 0 of AZD1222 vaccination. The TCR sequence derives from an adult in good health. DNA sequence: TGTGCCAGCAGCCTCGGGCGGACATACTATGGCTACACCTTC. Its translation is CASSLGRTYYGYTF.